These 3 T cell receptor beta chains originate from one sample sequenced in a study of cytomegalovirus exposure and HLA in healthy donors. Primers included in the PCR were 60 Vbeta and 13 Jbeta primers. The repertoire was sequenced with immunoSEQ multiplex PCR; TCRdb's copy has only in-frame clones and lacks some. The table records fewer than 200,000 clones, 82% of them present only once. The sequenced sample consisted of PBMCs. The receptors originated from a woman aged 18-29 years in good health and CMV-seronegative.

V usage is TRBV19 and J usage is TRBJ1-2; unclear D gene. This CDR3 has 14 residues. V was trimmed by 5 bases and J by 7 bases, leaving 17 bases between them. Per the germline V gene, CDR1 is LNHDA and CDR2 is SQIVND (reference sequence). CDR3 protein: CASSSALGEGGYTF. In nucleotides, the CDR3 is TGTGCCAGTAGTTCGGCTCTCGGGGAGGGTGGCTACACCTTC.

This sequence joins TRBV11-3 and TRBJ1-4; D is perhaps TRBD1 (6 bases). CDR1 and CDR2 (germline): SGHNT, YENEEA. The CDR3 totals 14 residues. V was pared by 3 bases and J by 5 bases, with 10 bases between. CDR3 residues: CASSLGRGNEKLFF. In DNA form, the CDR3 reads TGTGCCAGCAGCTTGGGCAGGGGCAATGAAAAACTGTTTTTT.

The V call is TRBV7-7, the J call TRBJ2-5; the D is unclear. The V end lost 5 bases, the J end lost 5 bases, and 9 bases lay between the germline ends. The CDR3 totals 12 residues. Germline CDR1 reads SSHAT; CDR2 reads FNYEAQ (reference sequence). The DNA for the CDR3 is TGTGCCAGCAGCCCCTCCGGTGAGACCCAGTACTTC. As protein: CASSPSGETQYF.